Listed here are 15 T cell receptor beta chains from one sample, sequenced in a study of blood T cells in healthy people across ages. A J-beta primer mix and a sample-barcoded 5' primer were used in a second PCR of about 6 to 12 cycles. From the 5' RACE reads, TCRdb called clonotypes with MiXCR, one entry per CDR3 protein. This table holds 600,000 to 850,000 distinct CDR3 sequences, about 25% found once. This sample was also put to use in a study of T cells of mothers and their children.

Sample: blood. The origin of the receptors is a boy between 5 and 17 years old in good health.

The chain employs TRBV13 and TRBJ2-1; 9 nucleotides line up with TRBD2. J lost 1 base, V lost 5 bases, and 3 bases had no gene match. There are 15 residues in the CDR3. Germline assignment: CDR1 PRHDT and CDR2 FYEKMQ (reference sequence). Here the CDR3 reads CASSRTSASYNEQFF. DNA of the CDR3: TGTGCCAGCAGCCGGACTAGCGCGTCCTACAATGAGCAGTTCTTC. The full variable domain, in which reference TRBV13 and TRBJ2-1 provide the parts outside the CDR3, is AAGVIQSPRHLIKEKRETATLKCYPIPRHDTVYWYQQGPGQDPQFLISFYEKMQSDKGSIPDRFSAQQFSDYHSELNMSSLELGDSALYFCASSRTSASYNEQFFGPGTRLTVL.

This clonotype has only a few counts. Mismatch with germline at one junction end may stem from a read error. This chain uses TRBV4-1 with TRBJ2-7, with D tentatively TRBD2 (6 bases). Germline V gene data show CDR1 as MGHRA and CDR2 as YSYEKL. CDR3 size: 15 residues. The CDR3 loop is CASSQGGGANYEQYF. The DNA for the CDR3 is TGCGCCAGCAGCCAAGGAGGAGGGGCAAACTACGAACAGTACTTC.

In its sample, this clonotype was seen many times. Written as DNA, the CDR3 is TGTGCCAGCAGCCCCGGACAGCCCTACGAGCAGTACTTC. Encoded protein: CASSPGQPYEQYF. V and J are TRBV11-2 and TRBJ2-7; tentative D call: TRBD1 (6 bases). V lost 5 bases and J lost 2, with 10 bases in between. The CDR3 length is 13 residues. Germline CDR1 SGHAT, CDR2 FQNNGV.

This clonotype occurred a few times. The CDR3 coding sequence is TGTGCCAGCAGTTCGGGGGGGCGCGGGACCCAGTACTTC. Translation: CASSSGGRGTQYF. The chain combines TRBV6-2 or TRBV6-3 with TRBJ2-5, with 8 bases that match TRBD2. V shed 4 bases and J 7 bases; nucleotides not matched to a gene: 5. Germline V gene lookup returns CDR1 MNHEY and CDR2 SVGEGT. The CDR3 spans 13 residues.

This clonotype was detected a few times. The V call is TRBV6-2 or TRBV6-3, the J call TRBJ2-4; D is uncertain. The V end lost 7 bases, the J end lost 0 bases, and 7 bases lay between the germline ends. The CDR3 covers 13 residues. Germline V gene sequence: CDR1 MNHEY, CDR2 SVGEGT. CDR3 region: CASNQVAKNIQYF. The CDR3 bases are TGTGCCAGCAACCAAGTAGCCAAAAACATTCAGTACTTC.

The V gene is TRBV4-1, the J gene TRBJ2-7; D remains ambiguous. The CDR3 is made up of 14 amino acids. Germline CDR1 MGHRA, CDR2 YSYEKL. V was cut by 0 bases and J by 1 base, with 7 bases left in between. The CDR3 spells CASSQEGTSYEQYF. The CDR3 nucleotides are TGCGCCAGCAGCCAAGAAGGCACTTCCTACGAGCAGTACTTC.

The J gene is TRBJ2-5, the V gene TRBV4-2; 8 bases line up with TRBD2. The CDR3 covers 16 residues. CDR1 LGHNA and CDR2 YNFKEQ come from the germline V gene. Trimming took 0 bases from V and 7 from J; bases not matched to a gene: 10. The CDR3 DNA reads TGTGCCAGCAGCCAAGATACGGTGGACGGGGGGGTGACCCAGTACTTC. It yields the protein CASSQDTVDGGVTQYF.

V is TRBV11-3 and J is TRBJ2-5; TRBD2 might be the D (5 bases). The end of the DNA fits TRBJ2-1 better, so the J call may be wrong. The length of the CDR3 is 14 residues. Germline CDR1 SGHNT, CDR2 YENEEA. CDR3 nucleotide sequence: TGTGCCAGCAACCGTGAATCGGGGTTTAATGAGCAGTTCTTC. This sequence encodes CASNRESGFNEQFF.

This sequence joins TRBV7-8 and TRBJ2-7; the D is unclear. The germline CDR1 and CDR2 sequences are SGHVS and FQNEAQ. The CDR3 consists of 15 residues. Trimming cost V 1 base and J 0 bases, with 10 bases left between them. The CDR3 DNA reads as TGTGCCAGCAGCTTAGAGGCCAGTACCTCCTACGAGCAGTACTTC. Translation gives CASSLEASTSYEQYF.

This clonotype turned up a few times. CDR3 nucleotide sequence: TGTGCCAGCAGAACTTCGAGGGGAAATGAAAAACTGTTTTTT. It yields the protein CASRTSRGNEKLFF. V gene TRBV2 combines with J gene TRBJ1-4; possible D gene TRBD1, 5 bases. The V gene's germline CDR1 is SNHLY and CDR2 FYNNEI. The V end was cut by 6 bases, the J end by 5 bases, with 13 bases between. The CDR3 spans 14 residues.

This chain links TRBV28 with TRBJ2-7, with 7 bases lining up with TRBD1. Trimming at V came to 6 bases and at J to 0 bases, leaving 5 bases not matched to a gene. The CDR3 spans 14 residues. From germline, CDR1 is MDHEN and CDR2 SYDVKM. Here the CDR3 reads CASRRQGHSYEQYF. DNA for the CDR3: TGTGCCAGCAGAAGACAGGGCCACTCCTACGAGCAGTACTTC.

This clonotype was seen a handful of times. The chain joins TRBV12-3 or TRBV12-4 to TRBJ2-1; unclear D gene. The J call may be faulty, since TRBJ2-7 better matches the DNA end. The CDR3 spans 13 residues. This CDR3 reads CASSPTRAYEQYF. The CDR3 DNA sequence: TGTGCCAGCAGCCCCACGCGCGCTTACGAGCAGTACTTC.

The V and J genes are TRBV7-2 and TRBJ2-1, with D possibly matching TRBD2 (6 bases). Germline V gives CDR1 SGHTA, CDR2 FQGNSA. V was shortened by 6 bases and J by 6 bases, with 12 bases between the two germline ends. CDR3 length: 13 amino acids. The CDR3 sequence: CASRSTSSNEQFF. For the CDR3, the DNA is TGTGCCAGCAGGTCTACTAGCTCCAATGAGCAGTTCTTC.

In the case of this clonotype: A junction end diverges from the germline sequence, so it may reflect a read error. The gene calls are TRBV20-1 and TRBJ2-5; D is perhaps TRBD1 (6 bases). The V gene's germline CDR1 is DFQATT and CDR2 SNEGSKA (reference sequence). The CDR3 has 15 residues. The CDR3 nucleotides are TGCAGTGCTGTAACCTTTGACAGGTTAGGGGAGACCCAGCACTTC. This codes for CSAVTFDRLGETQHF.

The chain carries TRBV29-1 and TRBJ1-1; 8 bases line up with TRBD1. Per the germline V gene, CDR1 is SQVTM and CDR2 is ANQGSEA. There are 14 residues in the CDR3. V lost 4 bases to trimming and J lost 4 bases; unmatched junction nucleotides: 8. CDR3 protein: CSVGQGKGGTEAFF. CDR3 nucleotides: TGCAGCGTTGGACAGGGGAAGGGCGGCACTGAAGCTTTCTTT. Drawing the rest from reference TRBV29-1 and TRBJ1-1, the complete variable domain is SAVISQKPSRDICQRGTSLTIQCQVDSQVTMMFWYRQQPGQSLTLIATANQGSEATYESGFVIDKFPISRPNLTFSTLTVSNMSPEDSSIYLCSVGQGKGGTEAFFGQGTRLTVV.